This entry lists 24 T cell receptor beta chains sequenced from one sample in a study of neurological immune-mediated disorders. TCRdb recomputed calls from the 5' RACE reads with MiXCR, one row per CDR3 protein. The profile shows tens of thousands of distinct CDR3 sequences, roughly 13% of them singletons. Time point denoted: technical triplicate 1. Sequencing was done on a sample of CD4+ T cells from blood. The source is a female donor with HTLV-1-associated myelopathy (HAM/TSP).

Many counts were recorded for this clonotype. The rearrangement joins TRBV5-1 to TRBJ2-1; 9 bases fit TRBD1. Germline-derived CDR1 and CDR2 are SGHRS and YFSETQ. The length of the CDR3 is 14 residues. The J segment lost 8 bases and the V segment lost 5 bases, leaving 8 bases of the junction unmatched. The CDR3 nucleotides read TGCGCCAGCAGGCCAGGACAGGGGACGCATGAGCAGTTCTTC. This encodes CASRPGQGTHEQFF.

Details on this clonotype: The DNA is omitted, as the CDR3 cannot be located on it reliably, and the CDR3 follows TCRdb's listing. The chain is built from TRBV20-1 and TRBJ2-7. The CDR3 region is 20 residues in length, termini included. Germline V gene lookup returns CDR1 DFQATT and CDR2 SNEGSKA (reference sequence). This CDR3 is CSAPGNGYTFGSGISYEQYF.

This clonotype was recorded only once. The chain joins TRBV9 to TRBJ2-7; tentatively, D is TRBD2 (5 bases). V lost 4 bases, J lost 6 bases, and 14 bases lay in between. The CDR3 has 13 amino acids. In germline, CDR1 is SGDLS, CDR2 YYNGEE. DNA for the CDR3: TGTGCCAGCAGCTCTAGCTGGAGGAGCGAGCAGTACTTC. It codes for CASSSSWRSEQYF.

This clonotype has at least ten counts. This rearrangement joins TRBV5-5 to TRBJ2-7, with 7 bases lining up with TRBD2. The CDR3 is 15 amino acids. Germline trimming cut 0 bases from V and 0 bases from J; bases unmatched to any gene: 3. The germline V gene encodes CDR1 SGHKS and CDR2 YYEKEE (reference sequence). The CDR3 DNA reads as TGTGCCAGCAGCTTGGGCGGGGGAAGCTCCTACGAGCAGTACTTC. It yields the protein CASSLGGGSSYEQYF.

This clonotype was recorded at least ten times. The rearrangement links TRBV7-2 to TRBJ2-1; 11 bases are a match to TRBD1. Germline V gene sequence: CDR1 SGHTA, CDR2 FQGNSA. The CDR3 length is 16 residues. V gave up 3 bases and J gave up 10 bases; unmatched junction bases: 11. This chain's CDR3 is CASSFRGQGGWDEQFF. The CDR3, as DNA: TGTGCCAGCAGCTTCAGGGGACAGGGGGGCTGGGACGAGCAGTTCTTC.

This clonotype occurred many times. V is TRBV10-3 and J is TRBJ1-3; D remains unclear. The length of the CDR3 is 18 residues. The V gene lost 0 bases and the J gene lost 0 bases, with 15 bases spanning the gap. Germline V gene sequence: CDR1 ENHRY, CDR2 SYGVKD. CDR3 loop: CAISESQVWPSSGNTIYF. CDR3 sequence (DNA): TGTGCCATCAGTGAGTCGCAGGTTTGGCCGAGCTCTGGAAACACCATATATTTT.

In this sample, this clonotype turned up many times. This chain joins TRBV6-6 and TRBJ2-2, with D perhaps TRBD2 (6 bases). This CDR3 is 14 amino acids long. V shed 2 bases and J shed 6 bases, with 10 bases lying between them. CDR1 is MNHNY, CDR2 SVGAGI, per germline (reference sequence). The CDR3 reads CASSYTSFAGELFF. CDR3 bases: TGTGCCAGCAGTTACACTAGCTTCGCCGGGGAGCTGTTTTTT.

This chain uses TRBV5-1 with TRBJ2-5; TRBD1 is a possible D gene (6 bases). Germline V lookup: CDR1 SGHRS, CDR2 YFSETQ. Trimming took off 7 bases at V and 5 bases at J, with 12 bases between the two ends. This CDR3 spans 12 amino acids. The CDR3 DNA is TGCGCCAGCCAGAGGGGGTCGGAGACCCAGTACTTC. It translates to CASQRGSETQYF.

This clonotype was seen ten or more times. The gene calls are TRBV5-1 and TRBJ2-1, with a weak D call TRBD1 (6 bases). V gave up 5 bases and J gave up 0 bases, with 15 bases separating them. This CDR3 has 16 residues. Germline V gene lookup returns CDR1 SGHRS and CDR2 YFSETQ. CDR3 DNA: TGCGCCAGCAGTAACCCCACAGGGAGCTCCTACAATGAGCAGTTCTTC. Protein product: CASSNPTGSSYNEQFF.

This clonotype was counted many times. The DNA for the CDR3 is TGCAGTGCTACCCCTACAGAGACCCAGTACTTC. Its translation is CSATPTETQYF. The V and J genes are TRBV20-1 and TRBJ2-5; no definite D call. The ends were cut back, 4 bases at V and 4 bases at J, with 7 bases in the middle. Germline-derived CDR1 and CDR2 are DFQATT and SNEGSKA (reference sequence). This CDR3 is built from 11 residues.

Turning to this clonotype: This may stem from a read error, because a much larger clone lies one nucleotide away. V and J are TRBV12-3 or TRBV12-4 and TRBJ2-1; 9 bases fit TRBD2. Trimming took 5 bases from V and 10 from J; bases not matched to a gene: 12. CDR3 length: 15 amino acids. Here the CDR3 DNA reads TGTGCCAGCAGTAGCGGGACTAGCCCCCTCCCCGAGCAGTTCTTC. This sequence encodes CASSSGTSPLPEQFF.

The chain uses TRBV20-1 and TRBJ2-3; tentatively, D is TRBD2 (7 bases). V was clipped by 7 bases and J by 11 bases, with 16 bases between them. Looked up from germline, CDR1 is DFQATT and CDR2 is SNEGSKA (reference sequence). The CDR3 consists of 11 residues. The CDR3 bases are TGCAGTGTCGGACTAGGGGGTATGCAGTATTTT. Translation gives CSVGLGGMQYF.

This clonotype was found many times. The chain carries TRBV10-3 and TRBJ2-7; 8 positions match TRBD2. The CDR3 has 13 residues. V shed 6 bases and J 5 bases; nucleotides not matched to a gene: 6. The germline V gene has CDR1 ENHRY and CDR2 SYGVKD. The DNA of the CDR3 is TGTGCCATCAGAGACGGGGGGGTCAACGAGCAGTACTTC. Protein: CAIRDGGVNEQYF.

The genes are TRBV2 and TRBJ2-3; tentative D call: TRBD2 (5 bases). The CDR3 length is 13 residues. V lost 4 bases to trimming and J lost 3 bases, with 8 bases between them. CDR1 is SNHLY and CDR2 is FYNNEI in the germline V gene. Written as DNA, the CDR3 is TGTGCCAGCAGTGCTCGGACTACAGATACGCAGTATTTT. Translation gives CASSARTTDTQYF.

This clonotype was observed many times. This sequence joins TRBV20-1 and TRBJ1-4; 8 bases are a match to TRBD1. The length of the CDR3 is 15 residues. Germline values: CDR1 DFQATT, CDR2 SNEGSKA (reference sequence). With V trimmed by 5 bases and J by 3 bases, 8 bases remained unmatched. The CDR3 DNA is TGCAGTGCTTCGGACAGGGTGCAATCTAATGAAAAACTGTTTTTT. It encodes CSASDRVQSNEKLFF.

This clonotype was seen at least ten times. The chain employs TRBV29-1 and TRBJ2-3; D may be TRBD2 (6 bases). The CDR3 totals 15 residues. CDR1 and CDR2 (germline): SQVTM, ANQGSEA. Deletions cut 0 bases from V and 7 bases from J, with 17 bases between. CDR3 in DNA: TGCAGCGTTGAAGATGCGGCATCCGGGGGATATACGCAGTATTTT. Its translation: CSVEDAASGGYTQYF.

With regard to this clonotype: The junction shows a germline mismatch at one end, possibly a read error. CDR3 in DNA: TGTGCCAGCAGCTTTATGTCAGGACTAGCGGGAGGCAGACTCACAGATACGCATTATTTT. Its protein product is CASSFMSGLAGGRLTDTHYF. The rearrangement joins TRBV7-8 to TRBJ2-3; 14 bases fit TRBD2. Germline V lookup: CDR1 SGHVS, CDR2 FQNEAQ. This CDR3 is built from 20 residues. The variable domain in full, completed from reference TRBV7-8 and TRBJ2-3, reads GAGVSQSPRYKVAKRGQDVALRCDPISGHVSLFWYQQALGQGPEFLTYFQNEAQLDKSGLPSDRFFAERPEGSVSTLKIQRTQQEDSAVYLCASSFMSGLAGGRLTDTHYFGPGTRLTVL.

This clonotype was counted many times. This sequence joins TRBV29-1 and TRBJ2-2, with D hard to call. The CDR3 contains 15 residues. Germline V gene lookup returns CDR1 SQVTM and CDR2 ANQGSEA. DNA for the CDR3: TGCAGTGCGTTAATTGGAGTCACGGTGACCGGGGAGCTGTTTTTT. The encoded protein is CSALIGVTVTGELFF.

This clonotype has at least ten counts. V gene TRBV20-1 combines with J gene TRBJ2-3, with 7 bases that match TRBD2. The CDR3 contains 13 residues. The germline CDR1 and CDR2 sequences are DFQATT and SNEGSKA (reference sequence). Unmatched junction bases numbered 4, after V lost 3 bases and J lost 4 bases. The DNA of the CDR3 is TGCAGTGCTAGCCGGGCGGGAGCAGATACGCAGTATTTT. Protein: CSASRAGADTQYF.

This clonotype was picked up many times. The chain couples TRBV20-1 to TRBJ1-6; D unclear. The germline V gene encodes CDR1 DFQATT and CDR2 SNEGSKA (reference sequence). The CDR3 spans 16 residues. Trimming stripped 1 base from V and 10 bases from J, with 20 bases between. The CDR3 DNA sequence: TGCAGTGCTAGAGTTTCAGCCTCCCAACGTGAGTCACCCCTCCACTTT. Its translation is CSARVSASQRESPLHF.

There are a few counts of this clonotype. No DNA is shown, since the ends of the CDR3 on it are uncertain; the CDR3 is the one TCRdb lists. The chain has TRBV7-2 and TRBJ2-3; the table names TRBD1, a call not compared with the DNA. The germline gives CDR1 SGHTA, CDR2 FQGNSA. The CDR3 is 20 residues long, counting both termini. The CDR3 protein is CASSFYICSADEGGADTQYF.

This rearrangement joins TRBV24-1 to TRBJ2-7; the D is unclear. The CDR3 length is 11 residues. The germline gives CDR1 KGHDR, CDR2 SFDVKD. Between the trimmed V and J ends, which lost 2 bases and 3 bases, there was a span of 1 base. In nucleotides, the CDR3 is TGTGCCACCAGTGATTACTACGAGCAGTACTTC. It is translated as CATSDYYEQYF.

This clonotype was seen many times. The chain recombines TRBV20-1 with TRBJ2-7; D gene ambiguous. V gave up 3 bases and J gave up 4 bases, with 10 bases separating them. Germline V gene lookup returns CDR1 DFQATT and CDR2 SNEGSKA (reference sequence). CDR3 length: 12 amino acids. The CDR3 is CSASEDGYEQYF. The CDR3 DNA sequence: TGCAGTGCTAGTGAGGATGGGTACGAGCAGTACTTC.

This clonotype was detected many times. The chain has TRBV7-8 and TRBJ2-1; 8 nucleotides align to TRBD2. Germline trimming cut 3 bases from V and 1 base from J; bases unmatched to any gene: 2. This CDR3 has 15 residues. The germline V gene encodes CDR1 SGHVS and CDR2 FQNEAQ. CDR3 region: CASSFSGASYNEQFF. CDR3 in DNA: TGTGCCAGCAGCTTTAGCGGGGCTTCCTACAATGAGCAGTTCTTC. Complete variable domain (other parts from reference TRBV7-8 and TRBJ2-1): GAGVSQSPRYKVAKRGQDVALRCDPISGHVSLFWYQQALGQGPEFLTYFQNEAQLDKSGLPSDRFFAERPEGSVSTLKIQRTQQEDSAVYLCASSFSGASYNEQFFGPGTRLTVL.